The rows below give T cell receptor beta chains drawn from one sample of a study of T cells after yellow fever vaccination. TCRdb ran MiXCR on the 5' RACE reads and lists one entry per CDR3 protein. The sample comprises 27,000 or so distinct CDR3 sequences, 4.4% of which are singletons, and around 45% rests with the top ten. The material was CD8+ T cells sorted from PBMCs, obtained 5 days after the yellow fever booster vaccination. Source of these receptors: a man aged 30 to 39 who received the YFV17D yellow fever vaccine. Each CDR3 is given with its conserved first and last residue. D genes are given only for firm matches. Expanded clones are given a class, and other clones once, few, many or no size at all.

TRBJ2-5 many TRBV24-1 - TGTGCCACCAGTGATTTCGAGGGGCGGTGGCAAGAGACCCAGTACTTC CATSDFEGRWQETQYF
TRBJ2-2 many TRBV4-3 - TGCGCCAGCAGCCAAGAGGCGGTGGGGAACACCGGGGAGCTGTTTTTT CASSQEAVGNTGELFF
TRBJ2-7 many TRBV7-6 TRBD2 TGTGCCAGCAATCCTAGCGGGTCTTACGAGCAGTACTTC CASNPSGSYEQYF
TRBJ1-3 many TRBV14 - TGTGCCAGCAGCCCGGGACATGGAGGAAACACCATATATTTT CASSPGHGGNTIYF
TRBJ2-1 many TRBV5-6 - TGTGCCAGCAGCTTAGGGGGGGACAATGAGCAGTTCTTC CASSLGGDNEQFF
TRBJ2-2 many TRBV6-5 - TGTGCCAGCAGGGGTTCTGGCGGGGAGCTGTTTTTT CASRGSGGELFF
TRBJ2-1 - TRBV5-6 - TGTGCCAGCAGCTTGGCCAGGTACAATGAGCAGTTCTTC CASSLARYNEQFF
TRBJ1-4 many TRBV20-1 - TGCAGTGCCAGTGGTCCCGAGGGGGTTGAAAAACTGTTTTTT CSASGPEGVEKLFF
TRBJ2-1 many TRBV7-6 TRBD2 TGTGCCAGCAGCTTAGCCGGGGGGAGTGAGCAGTTCTTC CASSLAGGSEQFF
TRBJ2-3 many TRBV7-3 - TGTGCCAGCAGCACCTTAGTGGGAGATACGCAGTATTTT CASSTLVGDTQYF
TRBJ2-7 many TRBV7-9 - TGTGCCAGCAGCCCCGGCCGATACGAGCAGTACTTC CASSPGRYEQYF
TRBJ2-7 many TRBV6-5 TRBD2 TGTGCCAGCAGTTACCGGGGACTAGGCTTCTACGAGCAGTACTTC CASSYRGLGFYEQYF
TRBJ2-7 many TRBV25-1 TRBD2 TGTGCCAGCAGTGCTCGGACTAGCGGAAGTTACGAGCAGTACTTC CASSARTSGSYEQYF
TRBJ2-1 many TRBV12-3/TRBV12-4 - TGTGCCAGCAGTCTGATGGACTACCAGCGCAATGAGCAGTTCTTC CASSLMDYQRNEQFF
TRBJ2-7 many TRBV7-9 TRBD1 TGTGCCAGCAGCACTCAGACAGGGAGCTCCTACGAGCAGTACTTC CASSTQTGSSYEQYF
TRBJ2-5 many TRBV4-1 - TGCGCCAGCAGCCTACAAAAGGGAGAGACCCAGTACTTC CASSLQKGETQYF
TRBJ2-7 many TRBV6-1 - TGTGCCAGCTCGTCCGTCGGGGCGAGATACGAGCAGTACTTC CASSSVGARYEQYF
TRBJ1-1 many TRBV3-1 - TGTGCCAGCAGCCAAGAGATCGAACGAACTGAAGCTTTCTTT CASSQEIERTEAFF
TRBJ2-1 many TRBV12-3/TRBV12-4 TRBD1 TGTGCCAGCAGTAAGTTGACAGGGTATGAGCAGTTCTTC CASSKLTGYEQFF
TRBJ2-7 many TRBV3-1 TRBD1 TGTGCCAGCAGCCAAAGACAGGGCTACGAGCAGTACTTC CASSQRQGYEQYF
TRBJ2-7 many TRBV7-9 - TGTGCCAGCAGCGATCGAAGCTACGAGCAGTACTTC CASSDRSYEQYF
TRBJ2-3 many TRBV28 - TGTGCCAGCCAGACCCCGCCCCCCTACACAGATACGCAGTATTTT CASQTPPPYTDTQYF
TRBJ2-7 many TRBV11-2 TRBD2 TGTGCCAGCAGCTTGACTAGCGGGATCCACGAGCAGTACTTC CASSLTSGIHEQYF
TRBJ2-7 many TRBV28 TRBD2 TGTGCCAGCAGTTTTAGCGGGGATTATATAACCTACGAGCAGTACTTC CASSFSGDYITYEQYF
TRBJ2-1 many TRBV10-2 - TGCGCCAGCAGTGAAGGCCGACCCCACAATGAGCAGTTCTTC CASSEGRPHNEQFF
TRBJ2-5 many TRBV4-1 - TGCGCCAGCAGCCCACTACTCCTACTAGCCGGAGAAGGAGAGACCCAGTACTTC CASSPLLLLAGEGETQYF
TRBJ2-7 many TRBV20-1 - TGCAGTGCTAGTAATCTACGGGCACCCTCCTACGAGCAGTACTTC CSASNLRAPSYEQYF
TRBJ1-3 many TRBV12-3/TRBV12-4 - TGTGCCAGCAGCGCGGCGGGGGCTGGAAACACCATATATTTT CASSAAGAGNTIYF
TRBJ2-7 many TRBV7-9 TRBD1 TGTGCCAGCAGCACCGCGACAGGGGGCGCGTACGAGCAGTACTTC CASSTATGGAYEQYF
TRBJ2-3 many TRBV7-3 TRBD1 TGTGCCAGCAGCCCCCGCCCAGGGGGCTTCACAGATACGCAGTATTTT CASSPRPGGFTDTQYF
TRBJ2-5 many TRBV6-1 - TGTGCCAGCATTGCACCAGGGGAGACCCAGTACTTC CASIAPGETQYF
TRBJ2-7 many TRBV7-2 - TGTGCCAGCAGCTTCCTGAGGGAACGGATCCCTACCTACGAGCAGTACTTC CASSFLRERIPTYEQYF
TRBJ2-7 many TRBV12-3/TRBV12-4 - TGTGCCAGCAGTTTACAGGGTCCCTCCTACGAGCAGTACTTC CASSLQGPSYEQYF
TRBJ2-1 - TRBV13 - TGTGCCAGCAGCACGGAGGGGAAAGAGCAGTTCTTC CASSTEGKEQFF
TRBJ2-1 many TRBV12-3/TRBV12-4 TRBD2 TGTGCCAGCACCGGCGGGAGGGCCAGGTTTGATGAGCAGTTCTTC CASTGGRARFDEQFF
TRBJ2-7 many TRBV5-1 - TGCGCCAGCAGCTTACCCGGGACGGGTACCTACGAGCAGTACTTC CASSLPGTGTYEQYF
TRBJ1-1 many TRBV28 - TGTGCCAGCAGTTTAATGCGGAGGGAGGCTTTCTTT CASSLMRREAFF
TRBJ2-7 many TRBV4-3 - TGCGCCAGTCAACCCGGGACGGACTCCTACGAGCAGTACTTC CASQPGTDSYEQYF
TRBJ1-5 many TRBV5-1 - TGCGCCAGCAGCTTGGAGGGTTATAGCAATCAGCCCCAGCATTTT CASSLEGYSNQPQHF
TRBJ2-2 many TRBV5-6 TRBD1 TGTGCCAGCAGCCTCCTGACAGGGGCCGGGGAGCTGTTTTTT CASSLLTGAGELFF
TRBJ2-2 many TRBV10-2 - TGCGCCAGCACCCAAGACGGGAGGGAGCTGTTTTTT CASTQDGRELFF
TRBJ2-3 many TRBV11-2 TRBD2 TGTGCCAGCAGCTTACCAACTAGCGGGAGCACAGATACGCAGTATTTT CASSLPTSGSTDTQYF
TRBJ2-5 many TRBV9 TRBD1 TGTGCCAGCAGTCCGAGGACAGGTCAAGAGACCCAGTACTTC CASSPRTGQETQYF
TRBJ2-1 many TRBV9 TRBD2 TGTGCCAGCCGCCACGGGACTACGGTGGATGAGCAGTTCTTC CASRHGTTVDEQFF
TRBJ2-3 few TRBV7-3 - TGTGCCAGCAGTTCGCGGCTCACAGATACGCAGTATTTT CASSSRLTDTQYF
TRBJ2-1 many TRBV6-2/TRBV6-3 TRBD2 TGTGCCAGCAGTTGGGAAGTAGCGGGAAACTATCTTGACAATGAGCAGTTCTTC CASSWEVAGNYLDNEQFF
TRBJ2-3 many TRBV7-6 TRBD2 TGTGCCAGCAGCTTAGTACTAGCGGAGTCAGATACGCAGTATTTT CASSLVLAESDTQYF
TRBJ2-1 many TRBV6-1 TRBD2 TGTGCCAGCAGCTCGACTAGCAACTCCTACAATGAGCAGTTCTTC CASSSTSNSYNEQFF
TRBJ2-1 many TRBV6-2/TRBV6-3 TRBD2 TGTGCCAGCAGTTTTCTAGCGGGAGATGGGTCCTACAATGAGCAGTTCTTC CASSFLAGDGSYNEQFF
TRBJ1-6 many TRBV23-1 - TGCGCCAGCAGTCGGGCAGATAATTCACCCCTCCACTTT CASSRADNSPLHF
TRBJ2-4 many TRBV30 - TGTGCCTGGAGTGTATCAGGAAACATTCAGTACTTC CAWSVSGNIQYF
TRBJ2-3 many TRBV20-1 - TGCAGTGCTAAGCTGGGTTATTGGCAGTATTTT CSAKLGYWQYF
TRBJ1-1 many TRBV19 - TGTGCCAGTAGTCTCCAAGGCGGGAACACTGAAGCTTTCTTT CASSLQGGNTEAFF
TRBJ2-5 many TRBV20-1 TRBD1 TGCAGTGCTCTGACAGGGTATGAGACCCAGTACTTC CSALTGYETQYF
TRBJ2-5 many TRBV7-8 TRBD2 TGTGCCAGCAGCAACCGACTAGCGGGAGTTGAGGAGACCCAGTACTTC CASSNRLAGVEETQYF
TRBJ2-3 many TRBV2 - TGTGCCAGCATGGCAGATACGCAGTATTTT CASMADTQYF
TRBJ2-7 many TRBV7-2 - TGTGCCAGCAGCTCCGGGACCCACGAGCAGTACTTC CASSSGTHEQYF
TRBJ2-7 many TRBV30 TRBD2 TGTGCCTGGAGTGGGACTAGATACGAGCAGTACTTC CAWSGTRYEQYF
TRBJ2-1 many TRBV20-1 - TGCAGTGCTCAGGGAGTTAATAACTCCTACAATGAGCAGTTCTTC CSAQGVNNSYNEQFF
TRBJ2-5 many TRBV7-8 - TGTGCCAGCAGCCCAGGGGCGGAGACCCAGTACTTC CASSPGAETQYF